This T cell receptor beta chain was observed in a study of shared clonotypes between healthy human individuals. The split of CD4+ cells yielded CD45RA+ naive and CD45RA-negative memory subsets. The data were produced by immunoSEQ multiplex PCR, yet TCRdb's version contains in-frame clones alone and is incomplete. The sample lists 2,100,000 or so clones, approximately 95% occurring once. Input material: naive CD4+ T cells sorted from blood. Subset of the sample: CD45RA+ positively selected. The sequence was collected from a young man in good health.

In DNA, the CDR3 is TGTGCCAGCAGTGTCACCCCCAGGGGGGTTAGCAATCAGCCCCAGCATTTT. This codes for CASSVTPRGVSNQPQHF. The V call is TRBV2, the J call TRBJ1-5; 7 bases align to TRBD1. The germline V gene has CDR1 SNHLY and CDR2 FYNNEI. With V trimmed by 4 bases and J by 0 bases, 9 bases remained unmatched. CDR3 length: 17 amino acids.